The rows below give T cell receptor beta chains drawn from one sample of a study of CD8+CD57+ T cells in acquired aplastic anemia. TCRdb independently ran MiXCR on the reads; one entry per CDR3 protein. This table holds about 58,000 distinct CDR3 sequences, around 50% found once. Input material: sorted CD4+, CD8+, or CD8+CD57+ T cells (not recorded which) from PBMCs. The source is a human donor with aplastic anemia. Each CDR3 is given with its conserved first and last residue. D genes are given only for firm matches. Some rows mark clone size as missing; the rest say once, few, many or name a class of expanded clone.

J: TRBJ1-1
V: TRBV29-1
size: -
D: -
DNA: TGCAGCGCGGGGACGCTCCCCGAAGCTTTCTTT
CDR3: CSAGTLPEAFF

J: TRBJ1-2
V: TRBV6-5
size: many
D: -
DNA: TGTGCCAGCAGTTATCCTGACAGGCACGTTAACTATGGCTACACCTTC
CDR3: CASSYPDRHVNYGYTF

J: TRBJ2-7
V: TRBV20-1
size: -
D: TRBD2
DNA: TGCAGCCTAGGACTAGCGGGGGATTCCTACGAGCAGTACTTC
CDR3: CSLGLAGDSYEQYF

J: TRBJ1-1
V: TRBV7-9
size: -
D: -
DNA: TGTGCCAGCAGTCCAGACAGAACCATGAACACTGAAGCTTTCTTT
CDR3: CASSPDRTMNTEAFF

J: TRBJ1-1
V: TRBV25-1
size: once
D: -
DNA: TGTGCCAGCACCGATTGGGAGGGAATGAACACTGAAGCTTTCTTT
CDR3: CASTDWEGMNTEAFF

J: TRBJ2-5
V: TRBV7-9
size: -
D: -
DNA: TGTGCCAGCAGCTCGACGGCGTACCAAGAGACCCAGTACTTC
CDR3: CASSSTAYQETQYF

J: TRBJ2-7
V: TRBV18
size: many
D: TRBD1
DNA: TGTGCCAGCTCCCCGGGACAGGGGAGTTACGAGCAGTACTTC
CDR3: CASSPGQGSYEQYF

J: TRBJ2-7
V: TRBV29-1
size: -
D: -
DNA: TGCAGCGTTGTATACAAGTACGAGCAGTACTTC
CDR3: CSVVYKYEQYF

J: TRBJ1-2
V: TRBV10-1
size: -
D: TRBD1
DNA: TGCGCCGGGGGCGGGACAGCCCCTCTTCCCAACTATGGCTACACCTTC
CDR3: CAGGGTAPLPNYGYTF

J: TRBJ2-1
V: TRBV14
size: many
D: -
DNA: TGTGCCAGCAGCTCCGCGGGACTGCCCATGAGTGAGCAGTTCTTC
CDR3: CASSSAGLPMSEQFF

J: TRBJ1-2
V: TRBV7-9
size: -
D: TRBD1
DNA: TGTGCCAGCAGCGCCTTGACAGGGATAGGTGGCTACACCTTC
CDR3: CASSALTGIGGYTF

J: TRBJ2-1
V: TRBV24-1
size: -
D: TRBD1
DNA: TGTGCCACCAGTGGGAGACAGGGTTCCTACAATGAGCAGTTCTTC
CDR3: CATSGRQGSYNEQFF

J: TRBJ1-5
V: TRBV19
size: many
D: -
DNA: TGTGCCAGTAGTATCGGGGGACCGCCCCAGCATTTT
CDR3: CASSIGGPPQHF

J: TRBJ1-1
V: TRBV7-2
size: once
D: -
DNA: TGTGCCAGCAGCTTAGTAGCGGACACTGAAGCTTTCTTT
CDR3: CASSLVADTEAFF

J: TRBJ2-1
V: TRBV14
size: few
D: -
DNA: TGTGCCAGCAGCCAGAAAGCTGGGGTAACAAGGCAGAGCTCCTACAATGAGCAGTTCTTC
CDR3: CASSQKAGVTRQSSYNEQFF

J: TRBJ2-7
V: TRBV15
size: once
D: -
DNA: TGTGCCACCAGCAGAGGGCGGGACGGGGCCTACGAGCAGTACTTC
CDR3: CATSRGRDGAYEQYF

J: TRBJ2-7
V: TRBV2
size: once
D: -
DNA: TGTGCCAGGGGTGAGATTACCTACGAGCAGTACTTC
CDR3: CARGEITYEQYF

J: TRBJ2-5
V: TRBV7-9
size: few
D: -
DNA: TGTGCCAGCAGCCCGGGCCCGGCTGGGGAGACCCAGTACTTC
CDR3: CASSPGPAGETQYF

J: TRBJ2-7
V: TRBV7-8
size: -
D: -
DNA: TGTGCCAGCAGCCAGACTAGAATAGGCGAGCAGTACTTC
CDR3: CASSQTRIGEQYF

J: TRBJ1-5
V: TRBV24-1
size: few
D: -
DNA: TGTGCCACCAGTGATTTGGGAGAGAATCAGCCCCAGCATTTT
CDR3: CATSDLGENQPQHF

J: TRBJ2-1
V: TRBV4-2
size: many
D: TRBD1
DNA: TGTGCCAGCAGCCAAGGGACAGGGGGCGCGGATGAGCAGTTCTTC
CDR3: CASSQGTGGADEQFF

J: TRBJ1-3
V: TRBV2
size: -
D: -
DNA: TGTGCCAGCAGTTTATACAGGAGCTCTGGAAACACCATATATTTT
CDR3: CASSLYRSSGNTIYF

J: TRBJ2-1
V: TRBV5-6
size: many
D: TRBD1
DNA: TGTGCCAGCAGCTTCGGACAGGGGGCGAGCAATGAGCAGTTCTTC
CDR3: CASSFGQGASNEQFF

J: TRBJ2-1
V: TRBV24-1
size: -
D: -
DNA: TGTGCCACCAGTGACCCTCCAGGGTATGAGCAGTTCTTC
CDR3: CATSDPPGYEQFF

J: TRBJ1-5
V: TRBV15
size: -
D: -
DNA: TGTGCCACCAGCAGGAAAACGAGGGGAATTAACAATCAGCCCCAGCATTTT
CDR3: CATSRKTRGINNQPQHF

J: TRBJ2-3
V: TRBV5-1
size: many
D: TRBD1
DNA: TGCGCCAGCAGGGAGGGACAGGGTATCACAGATACGCAGTATTTT
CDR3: CASREGQGITDTQYF

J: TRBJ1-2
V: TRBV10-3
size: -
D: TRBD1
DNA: TGTGCCTCGGGACAGGAGACTAACTATGGCTACACCTTC
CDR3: CASGQETNYGYTF

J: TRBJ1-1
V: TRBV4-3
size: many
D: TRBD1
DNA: TGCGCCAGCAGCAACAGGGGAGGGGGGGGCACTGAAGCTTTCTTT
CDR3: CASSNRGGGGTEAFF

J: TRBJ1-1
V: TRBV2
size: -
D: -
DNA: TGTGCCAGCAGTCGGACATTTGAAGCTTTCTTT
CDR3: CASSRTFEAFF

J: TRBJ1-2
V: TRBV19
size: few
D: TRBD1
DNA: TGTGCCAGTAGCAATCCCGGGACAGGGGTTAGCTACACCTTC
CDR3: CASSNPGTGVSYTF

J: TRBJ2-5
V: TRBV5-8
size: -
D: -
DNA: TGTGCCAGCAGCTTGGAAAGGGGATCAGAGACCCAGTACTTC
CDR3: CASSLERGSETQYF

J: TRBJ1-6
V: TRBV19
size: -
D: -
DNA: TGTGCCAGCGGGGACGGCGATAATTCACCCCTCCACTTT
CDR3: CASGDGDNSPLHF

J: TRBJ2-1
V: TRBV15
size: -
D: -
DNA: -
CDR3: CTSVPAVTGGPGNEQFF

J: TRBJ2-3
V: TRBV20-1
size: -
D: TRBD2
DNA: TGCAGTGCTGCACGGAGTAGCGGGGGTTACACAGATACGCAGTATTTT
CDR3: CSAARSSGGYTDTQYF

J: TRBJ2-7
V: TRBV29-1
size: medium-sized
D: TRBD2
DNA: TGCAGCGCGGTTGCCGGGGGGGCCCAAGACGAGCAGTACTTC
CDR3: CSAVAGGAQDEQYF

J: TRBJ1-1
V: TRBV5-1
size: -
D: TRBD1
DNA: TGCGCCAGCAGCTCGCCGACTGAGGGGGCCACTGAAGCTTTCTTT
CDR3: CASSSPTEGATEAFF

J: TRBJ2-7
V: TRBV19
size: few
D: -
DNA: TGTGCCAGTAGTACACCGAAAGGGACGACCTACGAGCAGTACTTC
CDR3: CASSTPKGTTYEQYF

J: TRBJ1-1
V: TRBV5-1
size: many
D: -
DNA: TGCGCCAGCAGCCCTGGGGGGGCTGAAGCTTTCTTT
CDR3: CASSPGGAEAFF